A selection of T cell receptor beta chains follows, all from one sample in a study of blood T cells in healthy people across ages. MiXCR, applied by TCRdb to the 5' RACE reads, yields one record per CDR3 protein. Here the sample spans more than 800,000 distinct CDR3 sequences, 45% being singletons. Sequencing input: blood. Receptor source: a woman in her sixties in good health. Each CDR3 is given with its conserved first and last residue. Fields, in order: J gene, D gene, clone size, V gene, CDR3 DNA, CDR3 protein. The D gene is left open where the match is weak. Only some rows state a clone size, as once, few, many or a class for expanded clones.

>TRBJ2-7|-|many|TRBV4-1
TGCGCCAGCAGCCAACCTCTGGGGGGCTACGAGCAGTACTTC
CASSQPLGGYEQYF
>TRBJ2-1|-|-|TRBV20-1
TGCAGTGCTGTCCCGACTAGGGGCAATGGCAATGAGCAGTTCTTC
CSAVPTRGNGNEQFF
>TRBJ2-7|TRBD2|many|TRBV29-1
TGCAGCGTTGTACCGGGACTAGCGGGAAACTACGAGCAGTACTTC
CSVVPGLAGNYEQYF
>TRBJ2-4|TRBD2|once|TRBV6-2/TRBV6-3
TGTGCCAGCAGCCACGGGACTAGCGTAAACCAGTACTTC
CASSHGTSVNQYF
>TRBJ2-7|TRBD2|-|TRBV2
TGTGCCAGTCAGCTAGCGGGGGTCGTCTACGAGCAGTACTTC
CASQLAGVVYEQYF
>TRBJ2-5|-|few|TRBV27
TGTGCCAGCAGTTTTTTTGGCACTAGCAGTACGCAAGAGACCCAGTACTTC
CASSFFGTSSTQETQYF
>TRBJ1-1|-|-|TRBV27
TGTGCCAGCAGTGTAGACCCCCAGGGATGGGAGACTGAAGCTTTCTTT
CASSVDPQGWETEAFF
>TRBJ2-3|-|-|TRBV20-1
TGCAGTGCTAGACCCCTAAATGGGCCAGATACGCAGTATTTT
CSARPLNGPDTQYF
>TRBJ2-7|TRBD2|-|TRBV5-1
TGCGCCAGCAGCTTGCCTACTAGCGGGACCCGATTCTACGAGCAGTACTTC
CASSLPTSGTRFYEQYF
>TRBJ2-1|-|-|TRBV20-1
TGCAGTGCTAGAGGCCTTCGGGACCAGAGCTCCTACAATGAGCAGTTCTTC
CSARGLRDQSSYNEQFF
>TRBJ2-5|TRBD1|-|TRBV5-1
TGCGCCAGCATACCGGGACAGGGAGAGACCCAGTACTTC
CASIPGQGETQYF
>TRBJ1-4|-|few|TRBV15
TGTGCCACCAGCAGAGGGGGGGAGAATGAAAAACTGTTTTTT
CATSRGGENEKLFF
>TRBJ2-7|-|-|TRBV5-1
TGCGCCAGCAGCACCCGGGTCGACGAGCAGTACTTC
CASSTRVDEQYF
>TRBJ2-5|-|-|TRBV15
TGTGCCACCAGCAGAGCCGCGTCCTCCGTGTCCCAGTACTTC
CATSRAASSVSQYF
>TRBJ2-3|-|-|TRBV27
TGTGCCACCACGAGGGGGGCAGGGAGAGATACGCAGTATTTT
CATTRGAGRDTQYF
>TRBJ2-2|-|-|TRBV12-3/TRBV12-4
TGTGCCAGCAGGCCCCACGGGGGGCATACCGGGGAGCTGTTTTTT
CASRPHGGHTGELFF
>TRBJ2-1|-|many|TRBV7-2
TGTGCCAGCAGCTTAGAAGTATTCCGTCCCTACTACAATGAGCAGTTCTTC
CASSLEVFRPYYNEQFF
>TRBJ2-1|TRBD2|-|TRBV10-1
TGCGCCAGCAGTGATGGGGGACTAGCGGGAGACGAGCAGTTCTTC
CASSDGGLAGDEQFF
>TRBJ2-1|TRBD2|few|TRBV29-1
TGCAGCGTTGTGATACCCAGCGGGAGGGCCGATGAGCAGTTCTTC
CSVVIPSGRADEQFF
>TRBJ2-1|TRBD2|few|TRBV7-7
TGTGCCAGCAGCTTAGGCCCGGGACTAGCGGGCTCCAATGAGCAGTTCTTC
CASSLGPGLAGSNEQFF
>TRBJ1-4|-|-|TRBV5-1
TGCGCCAGCAGCTTAAGAGGCGGGATGCAGTCTGAAAAACTGTTTTTT
CASSLRGGMQSEKLFF
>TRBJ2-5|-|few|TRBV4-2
TGTGCCAGCAGCCAAGAGCCGGCGGTAAGGCAAGAGACCCAGTACTTC
CASSQEPAVRQETQYF
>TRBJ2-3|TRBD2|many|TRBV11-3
TGTGCCAGCAGCTACACTAGCGGGAGCACAGATACGCAGTATTTT
CASSYTSGSTDTQYF
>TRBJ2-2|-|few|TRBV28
TGTGCCACTCGCGGCGGGACAACCGGGGAGCTGTTTTTT
CATRGGTTGELFF
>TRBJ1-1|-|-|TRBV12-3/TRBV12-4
TGTGCCAGCCGATCTCGCCCTCTGGGCGCTGAAGCTTTCTTT
CASRSRPLGAEAFF
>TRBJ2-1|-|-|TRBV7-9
TGTGCCAGCAGCTTAGGTCCAGGTCGGGGTGACCCCTACAATGAGCAGTTCTTC
CASSLGPGRGDPYNEQFF
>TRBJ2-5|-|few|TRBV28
TGTGCCAGCAGGGGGGAAGGTCTCCAAGAGACCCAGTACTTC
CASRGEGLQETQYF
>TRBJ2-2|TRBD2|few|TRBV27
TGTGCCAGCAGTTCCCCTAGCGGGGCCTTGAGGGAGCTGTTTTTT
CASSSPSGALRELFF
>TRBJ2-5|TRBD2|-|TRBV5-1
TGCGCCAGCAGCTCACTAGCGGGAGTGTTAGAGACCCAGTACTTC
CASSSLAGVLETQYF
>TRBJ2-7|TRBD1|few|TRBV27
TGTGCCAGCAGAAAACCGGGACAGGGGGCCTACGAGCAGTACTTC
CASRKPGQGAYEQYF
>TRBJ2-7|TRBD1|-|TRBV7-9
TGTGCCAGCAGCGGACCGGGACAGGGCCGCGAGCAGTACTTC
CASSGPGQGREQYF
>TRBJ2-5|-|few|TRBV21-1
TGTGCCAGCAGCATCCTCAGGGGCAGGGCTAGGGAGACCCAGTACTTC
CASSILRGRARETQYF
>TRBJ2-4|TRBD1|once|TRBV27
TGTGCCAGCAGGGAGATGACAGGGGTTGCCAAAAACATTCAGTACTTC
CASREMTGVAKNIQYF
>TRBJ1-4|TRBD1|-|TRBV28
TGTGCCAGCAGTAGGGACAGGGGGCCTGAAAAACTGTTTTTT
CASSRDRGPEKLFF
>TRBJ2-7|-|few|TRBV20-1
TGCAGTGCTCGGTCCGGGGCCCCCTACGAGCAGTACTTC
CSARSGAPYEQYF
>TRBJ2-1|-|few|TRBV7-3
TGTGCCAGCAGCTATGGTAGCGGTCCCTACAATGAGCAGTTCTTC
CASSYGSGPYNEQFF
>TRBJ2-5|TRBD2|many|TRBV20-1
TGCAGTGCTAGAGCGGCTAGCGGGAGGGTCTGGAAGACCCAGTACTTC
CSARAASGRVWKTQYF
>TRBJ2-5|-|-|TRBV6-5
TGTGCCAGCAGTTACTCGGCTAGAGAGACCCAGTACTTC
CASSYSARETQYF
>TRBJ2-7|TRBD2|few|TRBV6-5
TGTGCCAGCAGTTCCCGGGAACTAGCGGGAGGCTACTCCTACGAGCAGTACTTC
CASSSRELAGGYSYEQYF
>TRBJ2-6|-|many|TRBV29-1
TGCAGCGTTGAATCGGGTCGTGGGGCCAACGTCCTGACTTTC
CSVESGRGANVLTF
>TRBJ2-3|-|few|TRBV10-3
TGTGCCATCAGTGACTCCGGGACAGATACGCAGTATTTT
CAISDSGTDTQYF
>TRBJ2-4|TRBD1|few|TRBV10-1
TGCGCCAGCAGTGAGTCCCTCGACAGGGTCAACAAACGGATAGCCAAAAACATTCAGTACTTC
CASSESLDRVNKRIAKNIQYF
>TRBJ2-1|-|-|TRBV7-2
TGTGCCAGCAGCTTAGTGGGGAATTGGTATGAGCAGTTCTTC
CASSLVGNWYEQFF
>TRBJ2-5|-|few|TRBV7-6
TGTGCCAGCAGCCAAACTAGTGCATGGCAGTACTTC
CASSQTSAWQYF
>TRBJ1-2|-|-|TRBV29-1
TGCAGCGTCACCGGACGGGGGGAGGGCTATGGCTACACCTTC
CSVTGRGEGYGYTF
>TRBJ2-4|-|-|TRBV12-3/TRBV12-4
TGTGCCAGCAGCGCCTTGGGGCCGAGGGAGCAGTACTTC
CASSALGPREQYF
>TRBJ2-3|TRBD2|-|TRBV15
TGTGCCACCAGCAGAGATAGCGGGAGGGCCGGAGATACGCAGTATTTT
CATSRDSGRAGDTQYF
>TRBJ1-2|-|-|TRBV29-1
TGCAGCGTCCAGGGCCACGACCCTTTGGCTAACTATGGCTACACCTTC
CSVQGHDPLANYGYTF
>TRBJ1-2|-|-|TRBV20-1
TGCAGTGCTAGAGTTCCCCCTAACTATGGCTACACCTTC
CSARVPPNYGYTF
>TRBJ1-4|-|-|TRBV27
TGTGCCAGCAGTTTACGTCAGGGCGGTAATGAAAAACTGTTTTTT
CASSLRQGGNEKLFF
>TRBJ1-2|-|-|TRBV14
TGTGCCAGCAGCCAACAGCTTAACTATGGCTACACCTTC
CASSQQLNYGYTF
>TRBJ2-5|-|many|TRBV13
TGTGCCAGCAGCCTTAGGTCGGCCCGTTGGGCGAGCCAAGAGACCCAGTACTTC
CASSLRSARWASQETQYF
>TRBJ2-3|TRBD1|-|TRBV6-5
TGTGCCAGCAGTTACTCGAAAGGCCCTGAGGGACAGGGAGATACGCAGTATTTT
CASSYSKGPEGQGDTQYF
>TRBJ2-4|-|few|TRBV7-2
TGTGCCACCCAAAGACAGGCAGGGGCGGCCGTGGACATTCAGTACTTC
CATQRQAGAAVDIQYF
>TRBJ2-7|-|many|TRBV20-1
TGCAGTGCTAGACAGGGGAAAGACGAGCAGTACTTC
CSARQGKDEQYF